This T cell receptor (beta chain) is drawn from a study of T cell clonotyping in hematopoietic cell transplantation. Study-level points and caveats: Few recipient clonotypes overlapped donors; over 95% were de novo at given depth.

Comment on this clone: No antigen is known for it.

Some clones are missing from TCRdb's copy, which holds only in-frame ones; the method was immunoSEQ multiplex PCR. The sample lists over 3,500 clones; just under 95% were seen once. Sequenced material: peripheral blood mononuclear cells, taken 30 days after allogeneic stem cell transplant. This receptor was taken from an older male patient who had an allogeneic stem cell transplant from an unrelated donor, so T cells may come from the graft donor. Some clones in this sample may be carry-over from other donors' samples.

The CDR3, as DNA: TGTGCCAGCACCCGCCTTAGCAATCAGCCCCAGCATTTT. It specifies CASTRLSNQPQHF. The chain combines TRBV28 with TRBJ1-5; D is ambiguous. V shed 7 bases and J shed 0 bases, with 7 bases lying between them. Germline CDR1 and CDR2: MDHEN and SYDVKM. The CDR3 has 13 amino acids. The full variable domain, rest sourced from reference TRBV28 and TRBJ1-5, is DVKVTQSSRYLVKRTGEKVFLECVQDMDHENMFWYRQDPGLGLRLIYFSYDVKMKEKGDIPEGYSVSREKKERFSLILESASTNQTSMYLCASTRLSNQPQHFGDGTRLSIL.